The rows below give T cell receptor beta chains drawn from one sample of a study of T cell repertoires in cytomegalovirus infection. TCRdb redid the calling of the reads with MiXCR, one entry per CDR3 protein. The top ten clones hold more than 20% of a sample with almost 550,000 distinct CDR3 sequences, about 15% of them seen once. Sequencing input: CD8+ T cells from PBMCs. The source is a human donor in good health (CMV status not recorded). Some clones in this sample may be carry-over from other donors' samples. Each CDR3 is given with its conserved first and last residue. A D gene is named only where the DNA matches it firmly. Clone sizes are given selectively: once, few, many, or a class where the clone is expanded.

V,J,D,length,size,CDR3,DNA
TRBV11-3,TRBJ2-7,NA,14,NA,CASSLGGTYNEQYF,TGTGCCAGCAGCTTAGGGGGGACTTACAATGAGCAGTACTTC
TRBV30,TRBJ1-2,NA,10,few,CALLRVGYTF,TGTGCCTTGCTCAGGGTTGGCTACACCTTC
TRBV3-1,TRBJ2-6,NA,17,NA,CASSPLPWEAGANVLTF,TGTGCCAGCAGCCCCCTGCCGTGGGAAGCTGGGGCCAACGTCCTGACTTTC
TRBV27,TRBJ1-5,TRBD1,14,NA,CASRDRGGNQPQHF,TGTGCCAGCAGGGACAGGGGCGGCAATCAGCCCCAGCATTTT
TRBV20-1,TRBJ1-5,NA,14,many,CSARDTHGTGPQHF,TGCAGTGCTAGAGATACACACGGTACAGGGCCCCAGCATTTT
TRBV25-1,TRBJ1-4,NA,16,many,CASTPDLTSPSEKLFF,TGTGCCAGCACCCCAGATTTGACTTCGCCGAGTGAAAAACTGTTTTTT
TRBV28,TRBJ2-1,TRBD2,17,many,CASSLRVAGSSYNEQFF,TGTGCCAGCAGTTTACGGGTAGCGGGGAGCTCCTACAATGAGCAGTTCTTC
TRBV5-4,TRBJ2-7,TRBD1,15,NA,CASSYRDSPHYEQYF,TGTGCCAGCAGCTACCGGGACAGTCCTCACTACGAGCAGTACTTC
TRBV7-6,TRBJ2-1,TRBD2,15,many,CASSLGGGRVDEQFF,TGTGCCAGCAGCTTAGGTGGCGGGAGGGTCGATGAGCAGTTCTTC
TRBV7-9,TRBJ2-1,NA,11,many,CASSLSNEQFF,TGTGCCAGCAGCTTAAGCAATGAGCAGTTCTTC
TRBV19,TRBJ2-1,NA,16,few,CASSIVPVGEYNEQFF,TGTGCCAGTAGTATAGTTCCAGTAGGGGAATACAATGAGCAGTTCTTC
TRBV6-1,TRBJ2-3,NA,11,NA,CASLRGDAQSF,TGTGCCAGCCTCCGTGGCGATGCGCAGTCTTTT
TRBV27,TRBJ2-1,NA,15,many,CASSLASGDHNEQFF,TGTGCCAGCAGTTTGGCTTCTGGGGACCACAATGAGCAGTTCTTC
TRBV11-1,TRBJ2-7,NA,13,NA,CASSLAGQAEQYF,TGTGCCAGCAGCTTAGCGGGCCAGGCCGAGCAGTACTTC
TRBV4-1,TRBJ2-7,TRBD2,16,NA,CASSQFGTSAPYEQYF,TGCGCCAGCAGCCAGTTCGGGACTAGCGCTCCCTACGAGCAGTACTTC
TRBV20-1,TRBJ2-3,TRBD2,15,NA,CSARDRSGRFDTQYF,TGCAGTGCTAGAGATAGAAGCGGGAGGTTTGATACGCAGTATTTT
TRBV2,TRBJ2-3,TRBD2,16,many,CASSEGPGGRADTQYF,TGTGCCAGCAGTGAAGGGCCGGGGGGGCGAGCAGATACGCAGTATTTT
TRBV7-2,TRBJ2-3,NA,14,many,CASSFQGSADTQYF,TGTGCCAGCAGCTTTCAGGGATCAGCCGATACGCAGTATTTT
TRBV20-1,TRBJ2-7,TRBD1,13,few,CSADRDSSYEQYF,TGCAGTGCTGACCGGGACAGCTCCTACGAGCAGTACTTC
TRBV6-5,TRBJ2-3,NA,13,NA,CASSYSAVDTQYF,TGTGCCAGCAGTTACTCAGCTGTAGATACGCAGTATTTT
TRBV4-2,TRBJ2-4,TRBD1,16,once,CASSQRVRDRVYIQYF,TGTGCCAGCAGCCAGAGGGTCCGGGACAGGGTTTACATTCAGTACTTC
TRBV6-2/TRBV6-3,TRBJ1-2,NA,15,few,CASSYSTEIGYGYTF,TGTGCCAGCAGTTACAGTACGGAGATTGGTTATGGCTACACCTTC
TRBV27,TRBJ1-1,NA,14,many,CASTDGHMNTEAFF,TGTGCCAGCACGGACGGACACATGAACACTGAAGCTTTCTTT
TRBV7-9,TRBJ1-2,TRBD1,14,many,CASSGQGRPFGYTF,TGTGCCAGCAGCGGACAGGGGCGACCCTTTGGCTACACCTTC
TRBV2,TRBJ2-5,NA,15,NA,CASSPEGGLQETQYF,TGTGCCAGCAGTCCCGAGGGGGGACTTCAAGAGACCCAGTACTTC
TRBV7-9,TRBJ2-3,NA,14,many,CASSLGHGTDTQYF,TGTGCCAGCAGCTTAGGACACGGCACAGATACGCAGTATTTT
TRBV4-1,TRBJ2-2,NA,16,NA,CASSQDGPLGSGELFF,TGCGCCAGCAGCCAAGATGGCCCCCTTGGTAGCGGGGAGCTGTTTTTT
TRBV29-1,TRBJ1-2,TRBD1,17,NA,CSVEEWHQGEVNYGYTF,TGCAGCGTTGAAGAATGGCATCAGGGGGAGGTTAACTATGGCTACACCTTC
TRBV7-9,TRBJ1-1,NA,11,many,CASSLDAEAFF,TGTGCCAGCAGCTTAGATGCTGAAGCTTTCTTT
TRBV6-6,TRBJ1-6,TRBD1,14,NA,CASRPPGQNSPLHF,TGTGCCAGCAGACCCCCGGGACAGAATTCACCCCTCCACTTT
TRBV11-2,TRBJ1-1,NA,17,NA,CASSLRSLRGLNTEAFF,TGTGCCAGCAGCTTAAGAAGCCTCCGGGGGCTGAACACTGAAGCTTTCTTT
TRBV7-9,TRBJ2-1,TRBD2,15,many,CASSSTSGTYNEQFF,TGTGCCAGCAGCTCCACTAGCGGGACTTACAATGAGCAGTTCTTC
TRBV7-9,TRBJ2-5,NA,15,many,CASSPPLTRMETQYF,TGTGCCAGCAGCCCCCCCCTTACTAGGATGGAGACCCAGTACTTC
TRBV4-2,TRBJ2-7,NA,12,NA,CASSQGENEQYF,TGTGCCAGCAGCCAAGGTGAAAACGAGCAGTACTTC
TRBV7-3,TRBJ1-6,NA,13,many,CASSLSSESPLHF,TGTGCCAGCAGCTTATCCAGCGAATCACCCCTCCACTTT
TRBV6-5,TRBJ1-2,TRBD1,11,many,CASRTGYGYTF,TGTGCCAGCCGGACAGGCTATGGCTACACCTTC
TRBV27,TRBJ2-1,NA,14,few,CASSLYFGGNEQFF,TGTGCCAGCAGTTTATACTTCGGGGGCAATGAGCAGTTCTTC
TRBV7-9,TRBJ1-6,NA,14,NA,CASSLNSLNSPLHF,TGTGCCAGCAGCTTAAACAGCCTTAATTCACCCCTCCACTTT
TRBV27,TRBJ2-1,NA,15,few,CASTPGGTLPNEQFF,TGTGCCAGCACCCCTGGAGGGACTCTACCGAATGAGCAGTTCTTC
TRBV27,TRBJ2-1,NA,14,few,CASSLTHLYNEQFF,TGTGCCAGCAGTCTCACCCACCTCTACAATGAGCAGTTCTTC
TRBV29-1,TRBJ2-7,TRBD1,13,NA,CSVTGGTSYEQYF,TGCAGCGTTACAGGGGGCACTTCCTACGAGCAGTACTTC
TRBV12-3/TRBV12-4,TRBJ2-7,NA,13,many,CASSRDGNYEQYF,TGTGCCAGCTCTAGGGACGGAAACTACGAGCAGTACTTC